These 21 T cell receptor beta chains came from one sample sequenced in a study of OX40 agonist ivuxolimab in advanced cancers. Profiling relied on immunoSEQ multiplex PCR, and the TCRdb table lists in-frame clones only, not all of them. The sample consists of approximately 69,000 clones, roughly 83% of them appearing once. The sequenced sample was CD4+ or CD8+ T cells sorted from blood, obtained in a trial of the OX40 agonist ivuxolimab. The receptors originated from an adult with an advanced solid tumor such as melanoma, head and neck, liver or kidney cancer.

J is TRBJ2-3 and V is TRBV29-1, with D unresolved. V lost 3 bases and J 6 bases, leaving 10 bases between the germline ends. Germline lookup yields CDR1 SQVTM and CDR2 ANQGSEA. The CDR3 spans 12 residues. The chain's CDR3 is CSVDSPGDTQYF. As DNA, the CDR3 is TGCAGCGTTGATAGCCCGGGCGATACGCAGTATTTT.

This clone has a handful of counts. The J gene is TRBJ2-7, the V gene TRBV9, with 8 bases identical to TRBD2. The trim removed 4 bases at V and 5 bases at J, leaving 11 bases unmatched. CDR1 is SGDLS, CDR2 YYNGEE, per germline. The CDR3 totals 15 residues. Here the CDR3 DNA reads TGTGCCAGCAGCACCCATAGCGGGAACCTCGACGAGCAGTACTTC. Translated, it gives CASSTHSGNLDEQYF.

This chain links TRBV18 with TRBJ2-2, with 9 nucleotides matching TRBD1. Germline values: CDR1 KGHSH, CDR2 LQKENI. The V and J ends lost 6 bases and 4 bases, in that order; junction bases with no gene match: 6. This CDR3 spans 15 amino acids. The chain's CDR3 is CASSPDRGSTGELFF. CDR3 bases: TGTGCCAGCTCCCCGGACAGGGGAAGCACCGGGGAGCTGTTTTTT.

The chain carries TRBV21-1 and TRBJ2-2; the DNA was not compared with TRBD1, the D call given in the table. TRBV21-1 is classified as a pseudogene. The length of the CDR3 is 15 residues. The CDR3 spells CASSFTEISTGELFF. CDR3 sequence (DNA): TGTGCCAGCAGCTTCACAGAGATATCCACCGGGGAGCTGTTTTTT.

V usage is TRBV7-2 and J usage is TRBJ2-5; 7 nucleotides agree with TRBD1. Looked up from germline, CDR1 is SGHTA and CDR2 is FQGNSA. This CDR3 is built from 13 residues. V dropped 2 bases and J dropped 4; count of bases not matched to a gene: 1. CDR3 in amino acids: CASSLNRGETQYF. The CDR3 coding sequence is TGTGCCAGCAGCTTAAACAGGGGAGAGACCCAGTACTTC.

This chain connects TRBV6-5 to TRBJ2-3; D is unclear. Trimming pared 2 bases from V and 0 bases from J, leaving 3 bases between. Per germline, CDR1 MNHEY and CDR2 SVGAGI. This CDR3 is 13 amino acids long. This CDR3 reads CASSYASTDTQYF. CDR3 bases: TGTGCCAGCAGTTACGCTAGCACAGATACGCAGTATTTT.

The chain is built from TRBV12-5 and TRBJ2-7, with D possibly being TRBD2 (5 bases). The CDR3 covers 12 residues. Germline assignment: CDR1 LGHNT and CDR2 FRNRAP. Deletions cut 3 bases from V and 7 bases from J, with 10 bases between. Here the CDR3 DNA reads TGTGCTAGTGGTTTAGGAACGGGGGAGCAGTACTTC. This sequence encodes CASGLGTGEQYF.

The rearrangement links TRBV5-1 to TRBJ2-7; 9 nucleotides match TRBD2. J lost 2 bases, V lost 3 bases, and 3 bases had no gene match. Per the germline V gene, CDR1 is SGHRS and CDR2 is YFSETQ. This CDR3 is 14 amino acids long. The CDR3 is CASSYSGGAYEQYF. The CDR3, as DNA: TGCGCCAGCAGCTATAGCGGGGGCGCCTACGAGCAGTACTTC. The full variable domain, completed using reference TRBV5-1 and TRBJ2-7, is KAGVTQTPRYLIKTRGQQVTLSCSPISGHRSVSWYQQTPGQGLQFLFEYFSETQRNKGNFPGRFSGRQFSNSRSEMNVSTLELGDSALYLCASSYSGGAYEQYFGPGTRLTVT.

CDR3 nucleotides: TGTGCCTGGCAAAAGGGCAGCAGGAACACTGAAGCTTTCTTT. Amino acid sequence: CAWQKGSRNTEAFF. The chain combines TRBV30 with TRBJ1-1, with D unclear. The CDR3 is 14 residues long. V was cut by 5 bases and J by 1 base, with 14 bases left in between. CDR1 and CDR2 (germline): GTSNPN, SVGIG (reference sequence). The entire variable domain, with the rest obtained from reference TRBV30 and TRBJ1-1, is as follows: SQTIHQWPATLVQPVGSPLSLECTVEGTSNPNLYWYRQAAGRGLQLLFYSVGIGQISSEVPQNLSASRPQDRQFILSSKKLLLSDSGFYLCAWQKGSRNTEAFFGQGTRLTVV.

The genes are TRBV7-2 and TRBJ2-1; 9 bases line up with TRBD2. The CDR3 runs 13 residues. V lost 5 bases and J lost 10; bases outside the gene matches: 6. The germline V gene has CDR1 SGHTA and CDR2 FQGNSA. DNA for the CDR3: TGTGCCAGCAGCCTCTTTCTAGCGGGGGAGCAGTTCTTC. It codes for CASSLFLAGEQFF.

The CDR3 sequence: CASRKLAGGPVGYNEQFF. The CDR3 nucleotides are TGTGCCAGCAGGAAACTAGCGGGAGGGCCTGTGGGGTACAATGAGCAGTTCTTC. The genes are TRBV11-2 and TRBJ2-1, with 13 positions matching TRBD2. The V and J ends lost 6 bases and 4 bases, in that order; junction bases with no gene match: 12. The CDR3 is 18 residues long. Germline V gives CDR1 SGHAT, CDR2 FQNNGV. Full variable domain (missing parts from reference TRBV11-2 and TRBJ2-1): EAGVAQSPRYKIIEKRQSVAFWCNPISGHATLYWYQQILGQGPKLLIQFQNNGVVDDSQLPKDRFSAERLKGVDSTLKIQPAKLEDSAVYLCASRKLAGGPVGYNEQFFGPGTRLTVL.

This clone came up once. The V and J genes are TRBV7-8 and TRBJ2-4; 11 bases are a match to TRBD1. Looked up from germline, CDR1 is SGHVS and CDR2 is FQNEAQ. The V gene end was trimmed by 4 bases and the J gene end by 9 bases; junction bases not matched to a gene: 8. CDR3 length: 15 amino acids. CDR3 loop: CASSSRGQGAGIQYF. In nucleotides, the CDR3 is TGTGCCAGCAGCTCCCGTGGACAGGGGGCCGGCATTCAGTACTTC.

A few counts support this clone. The V and J genes are TRBV10-3 and TRBJ2-1; 10 nucleotides agree with TRBD2. Germline CDR1 is ENHRY and CDR2 is SYGVKD. This CDR3 comprises 17 residues. The V gene end was trimmed by 10 bases and the J gene end by 5 bases; junction bases not matched to a gene: 17. The CDR3 sequence is CATRRTIAGGVNNEQFF. DNA for the CDR3: TGTGCCACCAGGCGTACTATAGCGGGGGGCGTCAACAATGAGCAGTTCTTC.

This chain joins TRBV7-2 and TRBJ2-5; no clear D gene. Per the germline V gene, CDR1 is SGHTA and CDR2 is FQGNSA. This CDR3 has 14 residues. Deletions cut 2 bases from V and 5 bases from J, with 12 bases between. CDR3 loop: CASSLSQIVETQYF. CDR3 bases: TGTGCCAGCAGCTTAAGTCAGATTGTCGAGACCCAGTACTTC. The full variable domain, its missing parts supplied by reference TRBV7-2 and TRBJ2-5, is GAGVSQSPSNKVTEKGKDVELRCDPISGHTALYWYRQSLGQGLEFLIYFQGNSAPDKSGLPSDRFSAERTGGSVSTLTIQRTQQEDSAVYLCASSLSQIVETQYFGPGTRLLVL.

The rearrangement joins TRBV15 to TRBJ1-2; no clear D gene. Trimming took off 0 bases at V and 2 bases at J, with 4 bases between the two ends. In germline, CDR1 is LNHNV, CDR2 YYDKDF (reference sequence). The CDR3 loop spans 13 amino acids. As DNA, the CDR3 is TGTGCCACCAGCAGAGATGGGAACTATGGCTACACCTTC. Translating gives CATSRDGNYGYTF.

The rearrangement links TRBV19 to TRBJ1-5; 10 bases line up with TRBD1. The CDR3 loop spans 13 amino acids. From germline, CDR1 is LNHDA and CDR2 SQIVND (reference sequence). The J segment lost 7 bases and the V segment lost 5 bases, leaving 2 bases of the junction unmatched. The CDR3 bases are TGTGCCAGTAGTCGGGACAGGGGACAGCCCCAGCATTTT. This translates into CASSRDRGQPQHF. The full variable domain, completed using reference TRBV19 and TRBJ1-5, is DGGITQSPKYLFRKEGQNVTLSCEQNLNHDAMYWYRQDPGQGLRLIYYSQIVNDFQKGDIAEGYSVSREKKESFPLTVTSAQKNPTAFYLCASSRDRGQPQHFGDGTRLSIL.

The gene calls are TRBV6-6 and TRBJ1-2; D gene uncertain. V lost 0 bases and J lost 8, with 19 bases in between. In germline, CDR1 is MNHNY, CDR2 SVGAGI (reference sequence). This CDR3 spans 16 amino acids. DNA of the CDR3: TGTGCCAGCAGTTACTCGATGGCGGACCCCCTATCCGGCTACACCTTC. This gives the protein CASSYSMADPLSGYTF.

The chain couples TRBV7-8 to TRBJ1-2; 10 nucleotides match TRBD1. Trimming at V came to 1 base and at J to 4 bases, leaving 3 bases not matched to a gene. This CDR3 is 15 amino acids long. From germline, CDR1 is SGHVS and CDR2 FQNEAQ. This CDR3 is CASSLGTGGVYGYTF. The DNA of the CDR3 is TGTGCCAGCAGCTTAGGGACAGGGGGAGTCTATGGCTACACCTTC.

This clone was observed a single time. This chain uses TRBV11-2 with TRBJ2-2, with 9 positions matching TRBD2. The CDR3 sequence is 15 residues long. Germline V gives CDR1 SGHAT, CDR2 FQNNGV. V was pared by 1 base and J by 3 bases, with 0 bases of the junction left unmatched. The chain's CDR3 is CASSLGLADTGELFF. The CDR3 DNA follows: TGTGCCAGCAGCTTAGGACTAGCGGACACCGGGGAGCTGTTTTTT.

This rearrangement joins TRBV7-3 to TRBJ1-5; D uncertain. CDR3 size: 14 residues. V gave up 2 bases and J gave up 4 bases, with 9 bases separating them. The germline gives CDR1 SGHTA, CDR2 FQGTGA. Here the CDR3 reads CASSLARRNQPQHF. CDR3 sequence (DNA): TGTGCCAGCAGCTTAGCAAGGAGGAATCAGCCCCAGCATTTT.

A few counts support this clone. The rearrangement joins TRBV4-3 to TRBJ2-2, with D perhaps TRBD1 or TRBD2 (5 bases each). This CDR3 has 15 residues. V was clipped by 2 bases and J by 7 bases, with 14 bases between them. Germline loops: CDR1 LGHNA, CDR2 YSLEER. In nucleotides, the CDR3 is TGCGCCAGCAGCCAACTCCGGGACCGCCACGGGGAGCTGTTTTTT. It encodes CASSQLRDRHGELFF.